These T cell receptor beta chains were read from a single sample in a study of cytomegalovirus exposure and HLA in healthy donors. Profiled with immunoSEQ multiplex PCR; TCRdb holds only in-frame clones, not every one. The sample lists under 150,000 clones, approximately 80% seen once, with about 5.4% in the top ten. The specimen sequenced was PBMCs. Source of these receptors: a woman in her 30s in good health and CMV-seropositive. CDR3s include the opening cysteine and the closing phenylalanine or tryptophan. The D gene is left open where the match is weak. Part of the rows lack a size; the others show once, few, many or a class for expanded clones.

J gene | D gene | V gene | clone size | CDR3 protein | CDR3 DNA
TRBJ2-7 | - | TRBV5-4 | - | CASSLVGGYEQYF | TGTGCCAGCAGCTTGGTAGGAGGTTACGAGCAGTACTTC
TRBJ2-5 | - | TRBV18 | - | CASLLTDQETQYF | TGTGCCAGCCTGCTGACAGACCAAGAGACCCAGTACTTC
TRBJ1-2 | - | TRBV4-1 | once | CASSQSPGGGFDYGYTF | TGCGCCAGCAGCCAGTCCCCGGGAGGGGGTTTTGACTATGGCTACACCTTC
TRBJ1-1 | - | TRBV6-5 | - | CASSSRYSEAFF | TGTGCCAGCAGTTCCCGTTACAGTGAAGCTTTCTTT
TRBJ2-3 | TRBD2 | TRBV6-4 | few | CASSSGSNTDTQYF | TGTGCCAGTTCTAGCGGGAGCAACACAGATACGCAGTATTTT
TRBJ2-1 | TRBD2 | TRBV5-1 | - | CASSLAVEAGGLSEQFF | TGCGCCAGCAGCTTGGCCGTAGAAGCGGGGGGGCTATCTGAGCAGTTCTTC
TRBJ1-5 | TRBD1 | TRBV29-1 | - | CSVLTGTENQPQHF | TGCAGCGTTCTCACCGGGACAGAGAATCAGCCCCAGCATTTT
TRBJ2-4 | - | TRBV12-5 | few | CASGTGSFLRHIQYF | TGTGCTAGTGGTACCGGGTCTTTTTTGAGACACATTCAGTACTTC
TRBJ2-2 | - | TRBV7-9 | - | CASSQGSGELFF | TGTGCCAGCAGTCAGGGTTCCGGGGAGCTGTTTTTT
TRBJ1-2 | TRBD1 | TRBV6-6 | few | CASSYSDRISHGYTF | TGTGCCAGCAGTTACTCGGACAGGATAAGTCATGGCTACACCTTC
TRBJ2-6 | - | TRBV12-5 | - | CASGLGVSGANVLTF | TGTGCTAGTGGTCTTGGAGTCTCTGGGGCCAACGTCCTGACTTTC
TRBJ1-2 | - | TRBV27 | - | CASSLQGRANYGYTF | TGTGCCAGCAGCCTACAGGGACGAGCTAACTATGGCTACACCTTC
TRBJ2-1 | - | TRBV14 | - | CASSQAPRTPWNEQFF | TGTGCCAGCAGCCAGGCGCCTAGAACCCCATGGAATGAGCAGTTCTTC
TRBJ1-5 | - | TRBV10-3 | once | CAISESGGGPGDF | TGTGCCATCAGTGAATCCGGGGGAGGCCCTGGGGATTTT
TRBJ2-3 | TRBD2 | TRBV19 | - | CASQLAVSTDTQYF | TGTGCCAGCCAACTAGCGGTTTCCACAGATACGCAGTATTTT
TRBJ2-7 | TRBD1 | TRBV5-5 | once | CASSFGPGQTYEQYF | TGTGCCAGCAGCTTTGGTCCGGGACAGACCTACGAGCAGTACTTC
TRBJ1-1 | - | TRBV6-6 | - | CASTADSEAFF | TGTGCCAGCACCGCCGACTCTGAAGCTTTCTTT
TRBJ1-1 | TRBD1 | TRBV9 | - | CASSARPGTGEKGTEAFF | TGTGCCAGCAGCGCTCGACCCGGGACAGGGGAGAAAGGCACTGAAGCTTTCTTT
TRBJ2-4 | TRBD2 | TRBV13 | - | CASSLGPTSAVAKNIQYF | TGTGCCAGCAGCTTGGGCCCTACTAGCGCGGTAGCCAAAAACATTCAGTACTTC
TRBJ2-1 | - | TRBV7-3 | once | CASSLTSYNEQFF | TGTGCCAGCAGCTTAACCTCGTACAATGAGCAGTTCTTC
TRBJ1-5 | - | TRBV10-3 | - | CAISGDTYNQPQHF | TGTGCCATCAGTGGGGACACCTATAATCAGCCCCAGCATTTT
TRBJ1-1 | - | TRBV18 | once | CASSPDMNTEAFF | TGTGCCAGCTCTCCCGACATGAACACTGAAGCTTTCTTT
TRBJ2-5 | - | TRBV6-4 | - | CASSDQRYQETQYF | TGTGCCAGCAGTGACCAGCGGTACCAAGAGACCCAGTACTTC
TRBJ1-6 | - | TRBV10-3 | - | CAISPSGTNSPLHF | TGTGCCATCAGCCCGTCAGGCACTAATTCACCCCTCCACTTT
TRBJ2-5 | TRBD2 | TRBV5-4 | - | CASSKGVLAGVRGETQYF | TGTGCCAGCAGCAAGGGGGTTCTAGCGGGGGTACGGGGAGAGACCCAGTACTTC
TRBJ2-1 | TRBD1 | TRBV11-3 | - | CASSLRPGQGASEQFF | TGTGCCAGCAGCTTACGACCGGGACAGGGGGCGAGTGAGCAGTTCTTC
TRBJ1-1 | TRBD1 | TRBV7-9 | - | CASSFTGVEYTEAFF | TGTGCCAGCAGCTTTACAGGGGTTGAGTACACTGAAGCTTTCTTT
TRBJ2-3 | - | TRBV7-9 | few | CASSLTFGRAAPDTQYF | TGTGCCAGCAGCTTGACCTTCGGTCGAGCGGCACCAGATACGCAGTATTTT
TRBJ2-1 | - | TRBV5-8 | - | CASSTRLDYEQFF | TGTGCCAGCAGCACCCGATTAGATTATGAGCAGTTCTTC
TRBJ1-1 | - | TRBV6-1 | few | CASSDGGTVNTEAFF | TGTGCCAGCAGTGACGGGGGGACGGTGAACACTGAAGCTTTCTTT
TRBJ2-2 | - | TRBV19 | - | CASSIPRGNTGELFF | TGTGCCAGTAGTATCCCACGGGGAAACACCGGGGAGCTGTTTTTT
TRBJ1-5 | - | TRBV6-1 | - | CASRGGNQPQHF | TGTGCCAGCAGGGGAGGCAATCAGCCCCAGCATTTT
TRBJ2-1 | - | TRBV19 | - | CASRTASSYNEQFF | TGTGCCAGTAGGACAGCGAGCTCCTACAATGAGCAGTTCTTC
TRBJ2-7 | - | TRBV6-5 | - | CASKVYGSSYEQYF | TGTGCCAGCAAAGTATACGGGAGCTCCTACGAGCAGTACTTC
TRBJ1-4 | - | TRBV25-1 | few | CASSEFGGGEKLFF | TGTGCCAGCAGTGAATTCGGGGGAGGCGAAAAACTGTTTTTT
TRBJ2-2 | TRBD1 | TRBV10-1 | few | CASSRDSANTGELFF | TGCGCCAGCAGTAGGGACAGCGCGAACACCGGGGAGCTGTTTTTT
TRBJ2-3 | - | TRBV19 | - | CASSPTYTDTQYF | TGTGCCAGTAGTCCGACTTACACAGATACGCAGTATTTT
TRBJ1-1 | - | TRBV6-5 | - | CASREPGGFAEAFF | TGTGCCAGCAGGGAACCGGGCGGGTTTGCTGAAGCTTTCTTT
TRBJ1-5 | - | TRBV6-6 | few | CASSDQGVTQPQHF | TGTGCCAGCAGTGATCAGGGTGTTACTCAGCCCCAGCATTTT
TRBJ1-4 | - | TRBV2 | - | CASSKGVEKLFF | TGTGCCAGCAGTAAGGGGGTTGAAAAACTGTTTTTT
TRBJ2-7 | TRBD1 | TRBV6-5 | few | CASSPGGQGFYEQYF | TGTGCCAGCAGTCCTGGGGGACAGGGTTTCTACGAGCAGTACTTC
TRBJ1-2 | - | TRBV25-1 | - | CASSEIAGPNYGYTF | TGTGCCAGCAGTGAAATAGCAGGGCCAAACTATGGCTACACCTTC
TRBJ1-3 | - | TRBV5-1 | - | CASSSSGQSSGNTIYF | TGCGCCAGCAGCTCGTCTGGACAAAGCTCTGGAAACACCATATATTTT
TRBJ2-1 | - | TRBV5-1 | - | CASSLDNSRDEQFF | TGCGCCAGCAGCTTGGATAACTCGCGCGATGAGCAGTTCTTC
TRBJ2-7 | TRBD2 | TRBV7-9 | - | CASSSRTSEYEQYF | TGTGCCAGCAGCTCACGGACTAGCGAGTACGAGCAGTACTTC
TRBJ1-2 | TRBD1 | TRBV27 | few | CASSLGSTGLYGYTF | TGTGCCAGCAGTTTAGGGTCGACAGGGTTGTATGGCTACACCTTC
TRBJ2-1 | TRBD1 | TRBV7-7 | - | CASSKDRANNEQFF | TGTGCTAGCAGCAAGGACAGGGCCAACAATGAGCAGTTCTTC
TRBJ1-1 | - | TRBV5-4 | - | CASTDAVMNTEAFF | TGTGCCAGCACCGACGCGGTCATGAACACTGAAGCTTTCTTT
TRBJ2-7 | - | TRBV13 | - | CASSWIGLNYEQYF | TGTGCCAGCAGCTGGATAGGACTAAACTACGAGCAGTACTTC
TRBJ2-1 | TRBD2 | TRBV19 | once | CASSLWSGGYNEQFF | TGTGCCAGTAGTCTCTGGAGCGGGGGATACAATGAGCAGTTCTTC
TRBJ1-2 | - | TRBV5-5 | - | CASSSGQFLYGYTF | TGTGCCAGCAGCTCCGGACAGTTCCTCTATGGCTACACCTTC
TRBJ1-2 | TRBD1 | TRBV7-3 | - | CASSTGTGVGYTF | TGTGCCAGCAGCACCGGGACAGGGGTCGGCTACACCTTC
TRBJ2-3 | TRBD2 | TRBV9 | - | CASSSGVGLGEDTQYF | TGTGCCAGCAGCTCCGGGGTAGGACTAGGAGAAGATACGCAGTATTTT
TRBJ2-5 | TRBD1 | TRBV13 | - | CASSPGTEVPQYF | TGTGCCAGCAGCCCTGGGACAGAGGTCCCCCAGTACTTC
TRBJ2-2 | - | TRBV27 | - | CASSLLEGRDGELFF | TGTGCCAGCAGTTTACTCGAGGGGCGGGACGGGGAGCTGTTTTTT